This T cell receptor beta chain was recovered during a study of blood T cell repertoires in COVID-19. Study at large: COVID-19 samples collected from the United States, Italy and Spain covered acute and convalescent phases. Sample material is recorded as cDNA or gDNA derived from T cells, B-cell-depleted T cells, or PBMCs.

This CDR3 contains 15 residues. By its share, this clone is medium-sized. Original handling: Estimates of nucleated cell counts were drawn from the amplification of reference gene primers. Profiling relied on immunoSEQ multiplex PCR, and the TCRdb table lists in-frame clones only, not all of them. That table is the source of V, J and clone size, and D and trimming were worked out from the DNA. Of over 200,000 clones detected, around 84% appear once; the ten largest clones hold approximately 18%. The TCR originated in an elderly woman with active or convalescent COVID-19. The genes are TRBV21-1 and TRBJ2-7; TRBD1 reflects the table's D call only, with no check against the DNA. TRBV21-1 is described as a pseudogene. Specimen: peripheral blood. The CDR3 is CASSPQSSPFYEQYF. CDR3 bases: TGTGCCAGCAGCCCCCAGTCCTCACCTTTCTACGAGCAGTACTTC.